The T cell receptor beta chain under discussion was sequenced for a study of cytomegalovirus exposure and HLA in healthy donors. Study-level background: Early released data had 65 million to 100 million unique TCRs, all coming from HLA-typed donors. General study points: Earlier analysis yielded a pattern in which most TCR beta V segments were productive about 87% or about 30% of the time. Some V segments, TRBV6-2 and TRBV6-3 among them, were indistinguishable and were therefore excluded.

The PCR had 60 Vbeta and 13 Jbeta primers. Profiling relied on immunoSEQ multiplex PCR, and the TCRdb table lists in-frame clones only, not all of them. The sample yields about 140,000 clones, approximately 79% seen once. The V end lost 4 bases, the J end lost 1 base, and 13 bases lay between the germline ends. The CDR3 sequence is 15 residues long. In germline, CDR1 is MNHEY, CDR2 SVGAGI. Comments on this clone: Antigen specificity is unknown.

The chain joins TRBV6-5 to TRBJ1-1, with a tentative D call TRBD1 (5 bases). The sequenced sample consisted of PBMCs. This TCR derives from a man between 50 and 59 years old in good health and CMV-seropositive. The DNA of the CDR3 is TGTGCCAGCAGTTTCGACCCCACAGGGAACACTGAAGCTTTCTTT. It translates to CASSFDPTGNTEAFF.